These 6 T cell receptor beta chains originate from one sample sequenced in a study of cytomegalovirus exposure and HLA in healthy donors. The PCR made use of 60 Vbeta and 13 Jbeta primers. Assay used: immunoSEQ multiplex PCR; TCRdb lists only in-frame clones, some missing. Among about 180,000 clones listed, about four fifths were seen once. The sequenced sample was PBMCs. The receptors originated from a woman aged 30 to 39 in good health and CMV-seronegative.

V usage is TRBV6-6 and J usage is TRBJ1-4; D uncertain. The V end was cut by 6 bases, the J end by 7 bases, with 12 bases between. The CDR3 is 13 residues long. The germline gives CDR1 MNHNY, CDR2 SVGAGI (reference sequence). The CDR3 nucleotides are TGTGCCAGCAGCCCCCCTCCAGGTGAAAAACTGTTTTTT. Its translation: CASSPPPGEKLFF.

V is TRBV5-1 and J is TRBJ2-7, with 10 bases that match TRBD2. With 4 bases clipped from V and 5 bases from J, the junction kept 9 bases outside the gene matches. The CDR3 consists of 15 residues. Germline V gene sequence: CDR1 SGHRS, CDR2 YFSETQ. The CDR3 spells CASSRASGGMDEQYF. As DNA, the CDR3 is TGCGCCAGCAGCAGGGCTAGCGGGGGTATGGACGAGCAGTACTTC.

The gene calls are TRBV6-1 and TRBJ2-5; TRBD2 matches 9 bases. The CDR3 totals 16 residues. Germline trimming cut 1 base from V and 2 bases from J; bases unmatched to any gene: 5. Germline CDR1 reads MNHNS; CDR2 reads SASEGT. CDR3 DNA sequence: TGTGCCAGCAGTGAAGGGGGCGGGGGGGGGCAAGAGACCCAGTACTTC. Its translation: CASSEGGGGGQETQYF.

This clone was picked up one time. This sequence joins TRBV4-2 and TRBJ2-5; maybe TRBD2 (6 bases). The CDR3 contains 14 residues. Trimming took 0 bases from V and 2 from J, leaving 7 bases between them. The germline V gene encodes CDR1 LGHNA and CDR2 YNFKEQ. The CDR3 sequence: CASSQEGTQETQYF. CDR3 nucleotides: TGTGCCAGCAGCCAAGAGGGGACTCAAGAGACCCAGTACTTC.

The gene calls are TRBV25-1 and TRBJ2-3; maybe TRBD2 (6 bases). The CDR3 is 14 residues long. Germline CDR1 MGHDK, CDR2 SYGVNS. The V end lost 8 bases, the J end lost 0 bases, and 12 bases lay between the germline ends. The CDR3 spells CASGTGTSTDTQYF. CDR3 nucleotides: TGTGCCAGCGGGACGGGGACTAGCACAGATACGCAGTATTTT.

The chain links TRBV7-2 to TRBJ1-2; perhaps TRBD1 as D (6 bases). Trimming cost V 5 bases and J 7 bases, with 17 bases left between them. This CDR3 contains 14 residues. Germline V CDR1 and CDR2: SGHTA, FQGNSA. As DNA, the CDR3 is TGTGCCAGCAGCCCGCGGGGGGCTATCAGTGGCTACACCTTC. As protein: CASSPRGAISGYTF.